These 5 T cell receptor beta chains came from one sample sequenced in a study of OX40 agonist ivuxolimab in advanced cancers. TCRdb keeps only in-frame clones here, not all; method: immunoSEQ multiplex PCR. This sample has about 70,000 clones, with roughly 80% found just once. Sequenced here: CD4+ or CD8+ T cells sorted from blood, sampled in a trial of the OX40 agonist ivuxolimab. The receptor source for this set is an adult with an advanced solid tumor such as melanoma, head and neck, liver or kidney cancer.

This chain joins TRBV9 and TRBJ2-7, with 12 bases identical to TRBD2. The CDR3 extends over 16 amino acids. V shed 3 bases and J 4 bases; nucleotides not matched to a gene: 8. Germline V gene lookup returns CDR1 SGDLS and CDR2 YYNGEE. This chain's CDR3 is CASSEGPGLAGYEQYF. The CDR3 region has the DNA TGTGCCAGCAGCGAGGGACCGGGACTAGCGGGTTACGAGCAGTACTTC.

For the CDR3, the DNA is TGCGCCAGCACAAGAGGAGGTGGGACCCCGAACACCGGGGAGCTGTTTTTT. Translated: CASTRGGGTPNTGELFF. The V gene is TRBV5-1, the J gene TRBJ2-2; D is possibly TRBD1 or TRBD2 (5 bases each). V was clipped by 6 bases and J by 0 bases, with 18 bases between them. CDR3 length equals 17 residues. Germline loops: CDR1 SGHRS, CDR2 YFSETQ.

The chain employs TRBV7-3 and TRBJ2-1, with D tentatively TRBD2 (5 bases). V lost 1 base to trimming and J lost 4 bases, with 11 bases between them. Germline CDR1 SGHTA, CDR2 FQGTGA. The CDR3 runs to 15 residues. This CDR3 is CASSLMEVGYNEQFF. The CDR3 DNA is TGTGCCAGCAGCTTAATGGAGGTGGGGTACAATGAGCAGTTCTTC.

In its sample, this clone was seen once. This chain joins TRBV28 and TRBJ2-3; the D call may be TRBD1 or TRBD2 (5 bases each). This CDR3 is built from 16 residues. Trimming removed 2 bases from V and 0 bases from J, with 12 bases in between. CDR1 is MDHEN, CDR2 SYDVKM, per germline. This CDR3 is CASSLIRGASTDTQYF. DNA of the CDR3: TGTGCCAGCAGTTTAATACGGGGCGCTAGCACAGATACGCAGTATTTT.

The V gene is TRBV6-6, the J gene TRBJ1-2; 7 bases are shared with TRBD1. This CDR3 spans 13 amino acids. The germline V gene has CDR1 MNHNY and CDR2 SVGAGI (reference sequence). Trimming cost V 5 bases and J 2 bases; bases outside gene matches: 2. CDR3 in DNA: TGTGCCAGCAGTGACAGGGTCAACTATGGCTACACCTTC. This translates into CASSDRVNYGYTF.